Here is one TCR beta chain with its context. This entry belongs to a study of blood T cell repertoires in COVID-19. CDR3 length equals 17 residues. The V segment lost 2 bases and the J segment 0 bases; nucleotides outside the gene matches: 10. The germline gives CDR1 SNHLY, CDR2 FYNNEI. Assay: immunoSEQ multiplex PCR; the TCRdb copy retains only in-frame clones and omits some. The sample contains 81,000 or so clones, over 75% of which appear only once. The chain combines TRBV2 with TRBJ2-7; 7 positions agree with TRBD2. Input material: peripheral blood. The source of this sequence is a man between 65 and 85 years old with active or convalescent COVID-19. CDR3 DNA sequence: TGTGCCAGCAGTGAAATTGGGGTAGCGGGTGACTCCTACGAGCAGTACTTC. Protein sequence: CASSEIGVAGDSYEQYF.